These 10 T cell receptor beta chains came from one sample sequenced in a study of T cells in Graves' hyperthyroidism and ophthalmopathy. The TCR beta CDR3 regions underwent amplification using RNA transcripts as the source. HTBI primers were the set used in a first-round RT-PCR of the TCR CDR3. Using its own MiXCR run on the multiplex PCR reads, TCRdb lists one record per CDR3 protein. The sample yields 560,000 or so distinct CDR3 sequences, 40% to 55% seen once. Sequencing was done on a sample of peripheral blood or thyroid tissue (not recorded which). The source of these receptors is a woman in her late teens or twenties with Graves' hyperthyroidism.

Worth noting for this clonotype: A much larger clonotype is one base distant, so this may be a read error. The V and J genes are TRBV24-1 and TRBJ2-2, with 9 bases matching TRBD1. This CDR3 has 16 residues. Looked up from germline, CDR1 is KGHDR and CDR2 is SFDVKD. Losses at the gene ends were 5 bases for V and 9 bases for J; bases not matched to a gene: 12. Here the CDR3 reads CATSASGTGWTRELFF. CDR3 DNA: TGTGCCACCAGTGCCTCCGGGACAGGGTGGACCAGGGAGCTGTTTTTT.

The table lists this clonotype with many counts. This chain joins TRBV2 and TRBJ1-1; weak D call: TRBD1 (6 bases). The CDR3 has 11 amino acids. The V end lost 9 bases, the J end lost 9 bases, and 14 bases lay between the germline ends. The germline V gene encodes CDR1 SNHLY and CDR2 FYNNEI. In DNA form, the CDR3 reads TGTGCCAGACAAAACCGGGACAAAGCTTTCTTT. It is translated as CARQNRDKAFF.

The chain combines TRBV2 with TRBJ1-1, with TRBD1 identical over 8 bases. The CDR3 contains 15 residues. V shed 6 bases, J shed 5 bases, and the junction held 11 bases outside the gene matches. Per germline, CDR1 SNHLY and CDR2 FYNNEI. CDR3 residues: CASSLTGTGKTEAFF. The CDR3 bases are TGTGCCAGCAGCCTTACCGGGACAGGAAAGACTGAAGCTTTCTTT.

This clonotype has a count of ten or more. This chain connects TRBV7-2 to TRBJ1-2; the D is unclear. Germline V lookup: CDR1 SGHTA, CDR2 FQGNSA. The CDR3 length is 15 residues. Trimming removed 0 bases at V and 4 bases at J, with 12 bases between. The CDR3 sequence is CASSLAGSPTYGYTF. As DNA, the CDR3 is TGTGCCAGCAGCTTAGCAGGTAGTCCGACCTATGGCTACACCTTC.

V usage is TRBV15 and J usage is TRBJ1-2, with 9 positions matching TRBD1. J lost 3 bases, V lost 3 bases, and 5 bases had no gene match. Germline V gene data show CDR1 as LNHNV and CDR2 as YYDKDF (reference sequence). This CDR3 has 15 amino acids. DNA for the CDR3: TGTGCCACCAGCAGCAAACAGGGGGCTTACTATGGCTACACCTTC. Translating gives CATSSKQGAYYGYTF.

On this clonotype itself: A much bigger clone sits one base away, suggesting this may be a read error. This chain uses TRBV15 with TRBJ2-5; D might be TRBD2 (6 bases). The CDR3 runs to 15 residues. In germline, CDR1 is LNHNV, CDR2 YYDKDF (reference sequence). V gave up 4 bases and J gave up 2 bases, with 14 bases separating them. CDR3 bases: TGTGCCACCAGCAAAGAAACGAGCGGGCAAGAGACCCAGTACTTC. This translates into CATSKETSGQETQYF.

V usage is TRBV25-1 and J usage is TRBJ1-2; perhaps TRBD1 as D (5 bases). The length of the CDR3 is 14 residues. V dropped 8 bases and J dropped 4 bases, with 17 bases sitting between them. Germline CDR1 reads MGHDK; CDR2 reads SYGVNS. CDR3 sequence: CASQDSLESYGYTF. The CDR3 DNA follows: TGTGCCAGCCAAGACAGCCTAGAGTCCTATGGCTACACCTTC.

As concerns this clonotype: Mismatch with germline at one junction end may stem from a read error. The chain carries TRBV10-3 and TRBJ1-2; D is undetermined. Germline V gene lookup returns CDR1 ENHRY and CDR2 SYGVKD. This CDR3 has 14 residues. The CDR3 here is CASSESVWNYGYTF. The CDR3 bases are TGTGCCAGCAGTGAGTCAGTGTGGAACTATGGCTACACCTTC.

This clonotype was detected once. This rearrangement joins TRBV20-1 to TRBJ2-2; 11 nucleotides line up with TRBD1. The CDR3 contains 14 residues. V gave up 3 bases and J gave up 7 bases; unmatched junction bases: 4. Per the germline V gene, CDR1 is DFQATT and CDR2 is SNEGSKA (reference sequence). CDR3 bases: TGCAGTGCTAGGGACAGGGGGCGAGGCGGGGAGCTGTTTTTT. The encoded protein is CSARDRGRGGELFF.

This clonotype was counted at least ten times. Sequence at one end of the junction differs from germline and may be a read error. The gene calls are TRBV7-2 and TRBJ2-7, with D unresolved. Germline CDR1 is SGHTA and CDR2 is FQGNSA. This CDR3 comprises 12 residues. The CDR3 DNA sequence: TGTGCCAGCCGCTTGAGCTCCTACGAGCAGTACTTC. The encoded protein is CASRLSSYEQYF.